The 18 T cell receptor beta chains in this list originate from one sample, sequenced in a study of CD8+ T cells in alopecia areata. Sequencing templates came from extracted RNA that was reverse transcribed into cDNA. TCRdb's table, derived via immunoSEQ multiplex PCR, lists solely in-frame clones and lacks some. The data hold 100,000 to 130,000 clones, with about 50% observed a single time. The sequenced sample was NKG2D-low CD8+ T cells sorted from blood. Source of these receptors: a human donor with alopecia areata.

This chain links TRBV9 with TRBJ2-6; TRBD1 matches at 10 bases. CDR3 size: 16 residues. The germline V gene encodes CDR1 SGDLS and CDR2 YYNGEE. V was pared by 7 bases and J by 0 bases, with 4 bases of the junction left unmatched. The CDR3 reads CASLGTGDSGANVLTF. The CDR3 DNA follows: TGTGCCAGCTTAGGGACAGGGGACTCTGGGGCCAACGTCCTGACTTTC. The full variable domain, with the rest looked up from reference TRBV9 and TRBJ2-6, is DSGVTQTPKHLITATGQRVTLRCSPRSGDLSVYWYQQSLDQGLQFLIQYYNGEERAKGNILERFSAQQFPDLHSELNLSSLELGDSALYFCASLGTGDSGANVLTFGAGSRLTVL.

V gene TRBV9 combines with J gene TRBJ2-1; 10 nucleotides agree with TRBD2. The CDR3 consists of 16 residues. V lost 2 bases, J lost 8 bases, and 10 bases stayed unmatched. Germline assignment: CDR1 SGDLS and CDR2 YYNGEE. The CDR3 spells CASSVRASGGIDEQFF. CDR3 DNA: TGTGCCAGCAGCGTCCGTGCTAGCGGGGGCATCGATGAGCAGTTCTTC.

The V and J genes are TRBV11-2 and TRBJ2-1; TRBD1 matches 11 bases. The ends lost 5 bases at V and 7 bases at J; junction bases unmatched: 7. The CDR3 loop spans 15 amino acids. In germline, CDR1 is SGHAT, CDR2 FQNNGV. The CDR3 protein is CASSARTGGQNEQFF. In DNA form, the CDR3 reads TGTGCCAGCAGCGCCCGGACAGGGGGCCAAAATGAGCAGTTCTTC.

This chain connects TRBV29-1 to TRBJ2-5, with D perhaps matching TRBD2 (6 bases). V was shortened by 0 bases and J by 13 bases, with 12 bases between the two germline ends. The CDR3 is 11 amino acids. Germline-derived CDR1 and CDR2 are SQVTM and ANQGSEA. CDR3 in amino acids: CSVEDGTGGYF. The DNA of the CDR3 is TGCAGCGTTGAAGATGGGACCGGGGGGTACTTC.

This clone has ten or more counts. This chain connects TRBV27 to TRBJ1-1; TRBD1 is a possible D gene (5 bases). The CDR3 extends over 14 amino acids. CDR1 and CDR2 (germline): MNHEY, SMNVEV (reference sequence). V was clipped by 4 bases and J by 1 base, with 10 bases between them. The DNA of the CDR3 is TGTGCCAGCAGTTCGCAGGGATCGAACACTGAAGCTTTCTTT. It specifies CASSSQGSNTEAFF.

The genes are TRBV7-9 and TRBJ2-7; D not resolved. The germline V gene has CDR1 SEHNR and CDR2 FQNEAQ (reference sequence). V lost 0 bases, J lost 7 bases, and 7 bases lay in between. The CDR3 is 12 residues long. The CDR3 DNA reads as TGTGCCAGCAGCTTAGCTTCGAGGGAGCAGTACTTC. This sequence encodes CASSLASREQYF.

This clone has only one observation. This chain connects TRBV28 to TRBJ1-2; 7 bases are a match to TRBD1. V was clipped by 5 bases and J by 6 bases; unmatched bases: 6. This CDR3 has 13 residues. Germline loops: CDR1 MDHEN, CDR2 SYDVKM. CDR3 residues: CASSTGTADGYTF. The CDR3 DNA sequence: TGTGCCAGCAGTACCGGGACAGCGGATGGCTACACCTTC.

This clone has a handful of counts. V and J are TRBV27 and TRBJ2-1; D not certain. V was pared by 2 bases and J by 4 bases, with 6 bases between. CDR1 and CDR2 (germline): MNHEY, SMNVEV (reference sequence). The CDR3 spans 13 residues. CDR3 coding DNA: TGTGCCAGCAGTTTACGCCCTTACAATGAGCAGTTCTTC. This sequence encodes CASSLRPYNEQFF.

CDR3 coding DNA: TGTGCCAGCAGTTTACTAGCGGGAGGATCGAACACCGGGGAGCTGTTTTTT. The encoded protein is CASSLLAGGSNTGELFF. The chain has TRBV27 and TRBJ2-2, with 11 bases lining up with TRBD2. The CDR3 contains 17 residues. Germline-derived CDR1 and CDR2 are MNHEY and SMNVEV (reference sequence). J was trimmed by 0 bases and V by 2 bases; bases with no gene match: 2.

The gene calls are TRBV7-9 and TRBJ2-1; D gene uncertain. This CDR3 contains 15 residues. The germline V gene has CDR1 SEHNR and CDR2 FQNEAQ (reference sequence). Deletions cut 4 bases from V and 2 bases from J, with 12 bases between. CDR3 sequence reads: CASSSPTSTYNEQFF. CDR3 bases: TGTGCCAGCAGCTCCCCGACGAGTACCTACAATGAGCAGTTCTTC.

J is TRBJ2-1 and V is TRBV27; tentatively, D is TRBD1 (6 bases). V lost 7 bases and J 10 bases, leaving 23 bases between the germline ends. The CDR3 totals 15 residues. The V gene's germline CDR1 is MNHEY and CDR2 SMNVEV (reference sequence). The CDR3 bases are TGTGCCAGCACCCCGACAGGAAGGGGAACAGGAGAGCAGTTCTTC. It translates to CASTPTGRGTGEQFF.

The chain combines TRBV29-1 with TRBJ2-1, with 7 bases aligning to TRBD1. Germline values: CDR1 SQVTM, CDR2 ANQGSEA. Trimming cost V 5 bases and J 6 bases; bases outside gene matches: 7. The length of the CDR3 is 13 residues. This CDR3 reads CSVPNRGVNEQFF. CDR3 bases: TGCAGCGTTCCCAACAGGGGCGTCAATGAGCAGTTCTTC.

This clone was seen a few times. The rearrangement links TRBV27 to TRBJ2-7, with TRBD1 as a possible D gene (6 bases). The germline CDR1 and CDR2 sequences are MNHEY and SMNVEV (reference sequence). Trimming cost V 0 bases and J 6 bases, with 12 bases left between them. This CDR3 has 14 amino acids. DNA of the CDR3: TGTGCCAGCAGTTTATCAGGTGGGGGCTCCGAGCAGTACTTC. Translated: CASSLSGGGSEQYF.

This chain connects TRBV9 to TRBJ2-3; 7 bases are a match to TRBD2. The V gene's germline CDR1 is SGDLS and CDR2 YYNGEE. CDR3 length: 17 amino acids. V gave up 5 bases and J gave up 2 bases; unmatched junction bases: 14. The CDR3 nucleotides read TGTGCCAGCAGTAACCCCCGGGGCGGGGGAAACACAGATACGCAGTATTTT. As protein: CASSNPRGGGNTDTQYF. The full variable domain, its missing parts supplied by reference TRBV9 and TRBJ2-3, is DSGVTQTPKHLITATGQRVTLRCSPRSGDLSVYWYQQSLDQGLQFLIQYYNGEERAKGNILERFSAQQFPDLHSELNLSSLELGDSALYFCASSNPRGGGNTDTQYFGPGTRLTVL.

This clone occurred a few times. The genes are TRBV7-9 and TRBJ2-3, with D hard to call. The CDR3 sequence is 13 residues long. In germline, CDR1 is SEHNR, CDR2 FQNEAQ (reference sequence). V was clipped by 4 bases and J by 3 bases, with 8 bases between them. As DNA, the CDR3 is TGTGCCAGCAGCTCCGGTATGACAGATACGCAGTATTTT. This encodes CASSSGMTDTQYF.

The chain has TRBV6-5 and TRBJ2-1; 7 bases fit TRBD2. This CDR3 spans 13 amino acids. Germline assignment: CDR1 MNHEY and CDR2 SVGAGI. V lost 6 bases, J lost 14 bases, and 13 bases stayed unmatched. The CDR3 loop reads CASSPSLAAQEFF. For the CDR3, the DNA is TGTGCCAGCAGCCCTAGTCTAGCGGCACAGGAGTTCTTC.

This clone has a handful of counts. At the DNA level, this CDR3 is encoded by other sequences in the same sample as well. The V and J genes are TRBV27 and TRBJ2-7; 7 bases agree with TRBD2. The CDR3 is 13 residues long. J lost 2 bases, V lost 3 bases, and 1 base had no gene match. Germline loops: CDR1 MNHEY, CDR2 SMNVEV (reference sequence). The DNA of the CDR3 is TGTGCCAGCAGTTTGGGGACTACCTACGAGCAGTACTTC. It codes for CASSLGTTYEQYF.

CDR3 in DNA: TGTGCCAGCAACCCACTAGCGGGGCCACGGTACGAGCAGTACTTC. It translates to CASNPLAGPRYEQYF. The gene calls are TRBV28 and TRBJ2-7, with 10 bases fitting TRBD2. The germline V gene has CDR1 MDHEN and CDR2 SYDVKM. This CDR3 contains 15 residues. Trimming at V came to 7 bases and at J to 4 bases, leaving 10 bases not matched to a gene.